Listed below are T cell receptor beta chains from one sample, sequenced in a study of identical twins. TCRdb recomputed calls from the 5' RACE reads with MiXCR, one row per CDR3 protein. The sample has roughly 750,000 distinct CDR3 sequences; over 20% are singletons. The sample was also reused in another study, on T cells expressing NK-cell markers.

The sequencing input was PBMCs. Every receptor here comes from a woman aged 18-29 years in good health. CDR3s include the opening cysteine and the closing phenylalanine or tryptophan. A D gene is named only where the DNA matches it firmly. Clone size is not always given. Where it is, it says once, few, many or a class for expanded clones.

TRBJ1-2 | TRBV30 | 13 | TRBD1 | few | CAWSINRGAGYTF | TGTGCCTGGTCGATCAACAGGGGAGCTGGCTACACCTTC
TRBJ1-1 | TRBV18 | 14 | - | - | CASSPMGIWTEAFF | TGTGCCAGCTCTCCCATGGGGATTTGGACTGAAGCTTTCTTT
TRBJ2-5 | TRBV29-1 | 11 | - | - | CSVEDGGTQYF | TGCAGCGTTGAAGATGGCGGGACCCAGTACTTC
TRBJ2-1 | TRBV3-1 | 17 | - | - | CASSQDPGGTALNEQFF | TGTGCCAGCAGCCAAGATCCTGGCGGGACTGCACTTAATGAGCAGTTCTTC
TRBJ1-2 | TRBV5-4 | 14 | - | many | CASSHDGRHYGYTF | TGTGCCAGCAGCCACGATGGGAGACACTATGGCTACACCTTC
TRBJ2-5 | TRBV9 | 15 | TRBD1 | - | CASSVDRGQGETQYF | TGTGCCAGCAGCGTGGACAGGGGGCAAGGAGAGACCCAGTACTTC
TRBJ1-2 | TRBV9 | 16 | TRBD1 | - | CASSVATGTANYGYTF | TGTGCCAGCAGCGTGGCTACCGGGACAGCTAACTATGGCTACACCTTC
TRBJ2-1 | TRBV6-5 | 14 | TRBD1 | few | CASSYSNRGDEQFF | TGTGCCAGCAGTTACTCGAACAGGGGGGATGAGCAGTTCTTC
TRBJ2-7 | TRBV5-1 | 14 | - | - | CASSIATGLSEQYF | TGCGCCAGCAGCATAGCTACAGGGCTGAGCGAGCAGTACTTC
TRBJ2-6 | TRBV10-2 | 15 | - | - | CASNGGYSGANVLTF | TGCGCCAGCAATGGGGGATACTCTGGGGCCAACGTCCTGACTTTC
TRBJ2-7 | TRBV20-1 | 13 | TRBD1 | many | CSASGQGLGEQYF | TGCAGTGCTTCCGGACAGGGGCTTGGCGAGCAGTACTTC
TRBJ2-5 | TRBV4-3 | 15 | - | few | CASSQGYSWGETQYF | TGCGCCAGCAGCCAAGGTTACTCGTGGGGGGAGACCCAGTACTTC
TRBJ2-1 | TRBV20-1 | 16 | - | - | CSARDPTGRGDNEQFF | TGCAGTGCTAGAGACCCCACAGGAAGGGGGGACAATGAGCAGTTCTTC
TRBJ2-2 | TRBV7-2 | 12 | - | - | CASTPPDGELFF | TGTGCCAGCACCCCCCCCGACGGGGAGCTGTTTTTT
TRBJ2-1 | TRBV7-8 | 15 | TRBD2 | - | CASSLTRAGANEQFF | TGTGCCAGCAGCTTAACCCGAGCGGGAGCCAATGAGCAGTTCTTC
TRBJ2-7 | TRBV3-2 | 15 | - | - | CASMHDSGSPYEQYF | TGTGCCAGCATGCATGATAGCGGGAGCCCCTACGAGCAGTACTTC
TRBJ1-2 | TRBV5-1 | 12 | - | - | CASSFNEGVNTF | TGCGCCAGCAGCTTTAATGAGGGAGTGAACACCTTC
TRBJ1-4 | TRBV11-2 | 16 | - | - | CASSLDRVWGNEKLFF | TGTGCCAGCAGCTTAGATCGGGTTTGGGGGAATGAAAAACTGTTTTTT
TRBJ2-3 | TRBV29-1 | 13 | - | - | CSVEDWITDTQYF | TGCAGCGTGGAGGACTGGATAACAGATACGCAGTATTTT
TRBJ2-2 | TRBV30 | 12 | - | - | CASQGDAGELFF | TGTGCCTCCCAAGGGGACGCCGGGGAGCTGTTTTTT
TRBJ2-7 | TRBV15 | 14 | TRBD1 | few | CATSRDQGTVEQYF | TGTGCCACCAGCAGAGATCAGGGGACAGTCGAGCAGTACTTC
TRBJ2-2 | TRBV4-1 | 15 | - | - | CASSQGRYITGELFF | TGCGCCAGCAGCCAAGGACGGTATATCACCGGGGAGCTGTTTTTT
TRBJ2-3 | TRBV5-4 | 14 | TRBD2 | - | CASSTSSGEDTQYF | TGTGCCAGCAGCACCTCCAGCGGGGAGGATACGCAGTATTTT
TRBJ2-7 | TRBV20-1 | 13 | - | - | CSASQGGDFEQYF | TGCAGTGCTAGCCAAGGGGGGGACTTCGAGCAGTACTTC
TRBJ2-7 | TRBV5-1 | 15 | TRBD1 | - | CASSGGTGNIYEQYF | TGCGCCAGCAGCGGGGGGACAGGGAATATCTACGAGCAGTACTTC
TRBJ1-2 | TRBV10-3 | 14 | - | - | CAISESLVGGGYTF | TGTGCCATCAGTGAGTCGTTGGTGGGGGGCGGCTACACCTTC
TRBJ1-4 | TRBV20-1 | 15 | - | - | CSARVVRVGYGKLFF | TGCAGTGCTAGGGTTGTAAGGGTCGGTTACGGAAAACTGTTTTTT
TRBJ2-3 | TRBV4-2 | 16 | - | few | CASSQEVGEGTDTQYF | TGTGCCAGCAGCCAAGAAGTGGGAGAGGGCACAGATACGCAGTATTTT
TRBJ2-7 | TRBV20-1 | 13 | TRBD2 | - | CSARTSGRGEQYF | TGCAGTGCTCGGACTAGCGGGAGGGGGGAGCAGTACTTC
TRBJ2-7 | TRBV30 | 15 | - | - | CAWSVGRESSYEQYF | TGTGCCTGGAGTGTGGGCAGGGAGAGCTCCTACGAGCAGTACTTC
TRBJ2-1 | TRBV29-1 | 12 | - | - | CSVEGVGDEQFF | TGCAGCGTCGAGGGGGTTGGGGATGAGCAGTTCTTC
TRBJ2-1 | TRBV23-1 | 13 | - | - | CASSHTLGIEQFF | TGCGCCAGCAGTCATACTCTAGGGATCGAGCAGTTCTTC
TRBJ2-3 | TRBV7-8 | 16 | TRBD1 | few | CASSPGGTGVFYTQYF | TGTGCCAGCAGCCCCGGGGGGACAGGGGTCTTCTATACGCAGTATTTT
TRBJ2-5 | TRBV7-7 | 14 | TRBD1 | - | CASGGQGLGETQYF | TGTGCTAGCGGCGGACAGGGTTTGGGCGAGACCCAGTACTTC
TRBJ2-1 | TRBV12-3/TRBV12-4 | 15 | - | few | CASTKQSSSYNEQFF | TGTGCCAGCACCAAACAGAGTAGCTCCTACAATGAGCAGTTCTTC
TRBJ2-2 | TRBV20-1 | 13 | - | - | CSARDRGNRELFF | TGCAGTGCTAGAGACAGGGGTAACCGGGAGCTGTTTTTT
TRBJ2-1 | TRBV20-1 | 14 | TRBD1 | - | CSASGGTGGDEQFF | TGCAGTGCTAGCGGGGGGACAGGGGGCGATGAGCAGTTCTTC
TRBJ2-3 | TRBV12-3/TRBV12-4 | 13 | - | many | CASSYRGTDTQYF | TGTGCCAGCAGTTACCGGGGCACAGATACGCAGTATTTT
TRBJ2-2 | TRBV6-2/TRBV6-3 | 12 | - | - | CATDRNTGELFF | TGTGCCACGGACAGGAACACCGGGGAGCTGTTTTTT
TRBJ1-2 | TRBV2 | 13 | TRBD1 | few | CASSVTGGWGYTF | TGTGCCAGCAGCGTGACAGGGGGCTGGGGCTACACCTTC
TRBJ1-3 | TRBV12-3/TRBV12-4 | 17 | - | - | CASSSPTGGGSGNTIYF | TGTGCCAGCAGTTCTCCGACAGGCGGTGGCTCTGGAAACACCATATATTTT
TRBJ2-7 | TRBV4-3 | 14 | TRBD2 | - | CASSQDRTSDEQYF | TGCGCCAGCAGCCAAGATAGGACTAGCGACGAGCAGTACTTC
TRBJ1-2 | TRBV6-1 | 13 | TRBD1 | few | CASRTGDIYGYTF | TGTGCCAGCAGGACAGGGGATATCTATGGCTACACCTTC
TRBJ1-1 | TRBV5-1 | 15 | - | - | CASSLHRELGTEAFF | TGCGCCAGCAGCTTACACAGGGAGTTGGGGACTGAAGCTTTCTTT
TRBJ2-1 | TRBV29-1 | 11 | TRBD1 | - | CSVGTGERQFF | TGCAGCGTTGGGACAGGGGAGAGGCAGTTCTTC
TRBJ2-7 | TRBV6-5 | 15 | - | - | CASSYSRGTGGRRYF | TGTGCCAGCAGTTACTCTCGCGGCACGGGCGGTCGAAGGTACTTC
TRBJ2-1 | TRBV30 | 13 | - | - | CAWKGRLINEQFF | TGTGCCTGGAAAGGGCGGCTGATCAATGAGCAGTTCTTC
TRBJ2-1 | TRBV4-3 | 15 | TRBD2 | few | CASSQLSSGYNEQFF | TGCGCCAGCAGCCAGCTTTCTAGCGGTTACAATGAGCAGTTCTTC
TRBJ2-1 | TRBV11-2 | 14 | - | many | CASSFVRFGNEQFF | TGTGCCAGCAGCTTTGTTAGGTTTGGGAATGAGCAGTTCTTC
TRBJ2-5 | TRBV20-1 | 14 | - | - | CSAHDAGMGETQYF | TGCAGTGCACACGACGCCGGAATGGGAGAGACCCAGTACTTC
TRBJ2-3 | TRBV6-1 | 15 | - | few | CASSEGNGITDTQYF | TGTGCCAGCAGTGAAGGGAATGGGATCACAGATACGCAGTATTTT
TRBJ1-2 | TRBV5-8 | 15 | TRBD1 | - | CASSSTGVINYGYTF | TGTGCCAGCAGCAGTACAGGGGTTATCAACTATGGCTACACCTTC